This T cell receptor (beta chain) stems from a study of cytomegalovirus exposure and HLA in healthy donors. The PCR used 60 Vbeta and 13 Jbeta primers. The assay was immunoSEQ multiplex PCR, and TCRdb's table has in-frame clones only and misses some. The sample includes under 200,000 clones, roughly 70% seen only once; the top ten take 1.5%. Whole-study findings and limits: Earlier results showed most TCR beta V segments being productive about 87% or about 30% of the time. CMV serostatus was the only recorded immune exposure for donors. Associated with cytomegalovirus, according to the listing, were 150 to 200 TCR beta chains.

In the case of this clone: The antigen is not known.

CDR3 size: 17 residues. V was trimmed by 2 bases and J by 3 bases, leaving 20 bases between them. The V gene's germline CDR1 is SGHDT and CDR2 YYEEEE. The V and J genes are TRBV5-6 and TRBJ1-1; the D gene is possibly TRBD1 (5 bases). The origin of this receptor is a girl aged 5 to 17 in good health and CMV-seronegative. Material: PBMCs. The CDR3 DNA reads TGTGCCAGCAGCTTCCGATTCTCGGGGGAGACGTACACTGAAGCTTTCTTT. Its protein is CASSFRFSGETYTEAFF.